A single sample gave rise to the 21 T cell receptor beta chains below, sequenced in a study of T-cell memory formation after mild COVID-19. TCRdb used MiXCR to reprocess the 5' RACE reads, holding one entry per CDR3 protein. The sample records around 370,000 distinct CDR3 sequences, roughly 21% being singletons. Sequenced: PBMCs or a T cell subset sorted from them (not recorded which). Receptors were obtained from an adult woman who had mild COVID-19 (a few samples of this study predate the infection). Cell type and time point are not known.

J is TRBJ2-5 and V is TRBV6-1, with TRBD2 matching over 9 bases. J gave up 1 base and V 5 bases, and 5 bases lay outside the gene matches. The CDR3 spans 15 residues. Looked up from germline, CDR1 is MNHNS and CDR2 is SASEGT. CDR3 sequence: CASSPASGAQETQYF. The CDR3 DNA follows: TGTGCCAGCAGTCCCGCTAGCGGGGCCCAAGAGACCCAGTACTTC.

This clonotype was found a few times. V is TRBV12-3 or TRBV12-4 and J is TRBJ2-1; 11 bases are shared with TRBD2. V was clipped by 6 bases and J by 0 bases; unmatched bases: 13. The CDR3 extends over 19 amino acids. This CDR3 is CASSGGLLAGGPSYNEQFF. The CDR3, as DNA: TGTGCCAGCAGCGGGGGGTTGCTAGCGGGAGGCCCCTCCTACAATGAGCAGTTCTTC.

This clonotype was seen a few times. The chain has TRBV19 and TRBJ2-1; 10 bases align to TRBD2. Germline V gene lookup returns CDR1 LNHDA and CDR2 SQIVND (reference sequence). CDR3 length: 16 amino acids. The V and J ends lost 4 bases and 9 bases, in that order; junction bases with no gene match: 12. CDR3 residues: CASSSLAGGRSLEQFF. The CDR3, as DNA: TGTGCCAGTAGTAGCTTAGCGGGAGGCCGCTCACTTGAGCAGTTCTTC.

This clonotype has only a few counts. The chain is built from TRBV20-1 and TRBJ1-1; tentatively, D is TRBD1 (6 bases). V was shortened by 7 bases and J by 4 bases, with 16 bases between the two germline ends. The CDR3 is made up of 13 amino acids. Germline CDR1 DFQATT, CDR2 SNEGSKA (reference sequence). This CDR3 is CSVTQGRGTEAFF. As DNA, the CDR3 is TGCAGTGTCACACAGGGCAGGGGCACTGAAGCTTTCTTT.

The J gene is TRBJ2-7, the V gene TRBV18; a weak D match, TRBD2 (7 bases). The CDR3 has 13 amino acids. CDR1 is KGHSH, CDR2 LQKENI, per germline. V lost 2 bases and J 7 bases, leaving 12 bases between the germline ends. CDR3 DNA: TGTGCCAGCTCACCAACAGGGAGGGAAGAGCAGTACTTC. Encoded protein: CASSPTGREEQYF.

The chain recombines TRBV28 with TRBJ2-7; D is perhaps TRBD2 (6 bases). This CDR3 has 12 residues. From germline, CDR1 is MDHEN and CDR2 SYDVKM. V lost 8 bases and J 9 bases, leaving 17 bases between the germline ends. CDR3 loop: CASGTPTKVQYF. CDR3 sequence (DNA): TGTGCCAGCGGGACTCCGACCAAGGTGCAGTACTTC.

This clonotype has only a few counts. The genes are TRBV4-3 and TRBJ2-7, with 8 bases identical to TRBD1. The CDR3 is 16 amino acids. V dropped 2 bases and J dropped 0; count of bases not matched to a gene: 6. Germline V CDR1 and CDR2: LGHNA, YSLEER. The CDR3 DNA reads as TGCGCCAGCAGCCAATTTACAGGGGGAAGCTCCTACGAGCAGTACTTC. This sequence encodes CASSQFTGGSSYEQYF.

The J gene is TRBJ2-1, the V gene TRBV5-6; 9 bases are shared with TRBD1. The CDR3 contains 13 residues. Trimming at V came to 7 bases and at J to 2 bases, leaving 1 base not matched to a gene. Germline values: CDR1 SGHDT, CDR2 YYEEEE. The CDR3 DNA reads TGTGCCAGCGGACAGGGGACCTACAATGAGCAGTTCTTC. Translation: CASGQGTYNEQFF. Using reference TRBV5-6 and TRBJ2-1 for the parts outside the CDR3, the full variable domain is DAGVTQSPTHLIKTRGQQVTLRCSPKSGHDTVSWYQQALGQGPQFIFQYYEEEERQRGNFPDRFSGHQFPNYSSELNVNALLLGDSALYLCASGQGTYNEQFFGPGTRLTVL.

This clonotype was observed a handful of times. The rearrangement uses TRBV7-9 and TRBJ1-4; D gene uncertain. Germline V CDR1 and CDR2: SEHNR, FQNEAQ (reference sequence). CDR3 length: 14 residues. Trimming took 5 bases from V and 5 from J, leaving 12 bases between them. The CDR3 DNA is TGTGCCAGCAGCCCCGCACGGCCAAATGAAAAACTGTTTTTT. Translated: CASSPARPNEKLFF.

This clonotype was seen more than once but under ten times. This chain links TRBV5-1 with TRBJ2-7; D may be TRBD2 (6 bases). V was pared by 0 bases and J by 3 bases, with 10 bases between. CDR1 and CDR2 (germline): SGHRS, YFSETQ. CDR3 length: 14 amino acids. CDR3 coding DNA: TGCGCCAGCAGCTTGGTGGCGGGAAGCTACGAGCAGTACTTC. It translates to CASSLVAGSYEQYF.

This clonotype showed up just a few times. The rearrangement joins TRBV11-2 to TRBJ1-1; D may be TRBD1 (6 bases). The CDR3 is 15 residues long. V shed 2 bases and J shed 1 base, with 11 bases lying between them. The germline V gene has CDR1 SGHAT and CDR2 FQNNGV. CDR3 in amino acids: CASSLYRGANTEAFF. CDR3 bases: TGTGCCAGCAGCTTATACCGGGGGGCGAACACTGAAGCTTTCTTT.

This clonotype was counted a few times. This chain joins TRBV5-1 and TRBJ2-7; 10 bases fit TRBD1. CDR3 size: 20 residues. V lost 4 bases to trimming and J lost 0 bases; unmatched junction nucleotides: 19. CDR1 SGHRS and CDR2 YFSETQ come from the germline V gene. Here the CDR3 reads CASSPGFETGGFRSSYEQYF. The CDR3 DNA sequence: TGCGCCAGCAGCCCGGGATTTGAGACAGGGGGCTTTAGGAGCTCCTACGAGCAGTACTTC.

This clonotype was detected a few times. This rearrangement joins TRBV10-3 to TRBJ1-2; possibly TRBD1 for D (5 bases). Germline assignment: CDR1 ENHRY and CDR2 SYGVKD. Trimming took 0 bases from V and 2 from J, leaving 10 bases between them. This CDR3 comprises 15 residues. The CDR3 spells CAISESWGPNYGYTF. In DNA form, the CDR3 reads TGTGCCATCAGTGAGTCGTGGGGACCAAACTATGGCTACACCTTC.

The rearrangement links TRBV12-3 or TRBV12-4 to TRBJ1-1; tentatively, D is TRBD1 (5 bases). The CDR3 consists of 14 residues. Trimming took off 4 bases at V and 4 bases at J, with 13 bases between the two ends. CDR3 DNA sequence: TGTGCCAGCAGTTCTCAGGGAATGACCACTGAAGCTTTCTTT. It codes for CASSSQGMTTEAFF.

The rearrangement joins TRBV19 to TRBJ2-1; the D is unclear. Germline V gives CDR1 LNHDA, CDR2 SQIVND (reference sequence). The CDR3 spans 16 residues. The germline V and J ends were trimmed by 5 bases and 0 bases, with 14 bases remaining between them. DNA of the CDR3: TGTGCCAGTAGTGCCTCCAAACTTAGCTCCTACAATGAGCAGTTCTTC. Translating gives CASSASKLSSYNEQFF.

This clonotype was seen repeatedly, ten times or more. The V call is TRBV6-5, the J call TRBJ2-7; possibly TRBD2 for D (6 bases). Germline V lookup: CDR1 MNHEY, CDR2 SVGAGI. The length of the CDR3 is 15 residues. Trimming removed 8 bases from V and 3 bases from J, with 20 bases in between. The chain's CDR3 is CASQRSFQGLYEQYF. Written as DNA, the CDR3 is TGTGCCAGCCAACGATCGTTTCAGGGACTCTACGAGCAGTACTTC.

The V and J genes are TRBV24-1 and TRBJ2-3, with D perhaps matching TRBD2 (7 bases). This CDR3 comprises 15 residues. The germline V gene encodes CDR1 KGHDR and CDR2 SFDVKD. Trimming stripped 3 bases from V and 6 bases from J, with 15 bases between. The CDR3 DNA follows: TGTGCCACCAGTGATCCGCTGGGGGGGCGGGATACGCAGTATTTT. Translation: CATSDPLGGRDTQYF.

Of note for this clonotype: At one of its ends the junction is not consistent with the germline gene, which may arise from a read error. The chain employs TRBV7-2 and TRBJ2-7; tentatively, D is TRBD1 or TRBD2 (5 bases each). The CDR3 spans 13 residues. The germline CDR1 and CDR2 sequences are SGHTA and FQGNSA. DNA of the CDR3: TGTGCCAGCAGCTTAGCGGGACGCACCGACATACATTTC. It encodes CASSLAGRTDIHF.

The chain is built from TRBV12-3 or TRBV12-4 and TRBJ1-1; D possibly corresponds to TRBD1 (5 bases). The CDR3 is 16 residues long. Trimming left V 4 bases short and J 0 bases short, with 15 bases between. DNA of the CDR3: TGTGCCAGCAGTTCCGGGACGGGGAGGATGAACACTGAAGCTTTCTTT. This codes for CASSSGTGRMNTEAFF.

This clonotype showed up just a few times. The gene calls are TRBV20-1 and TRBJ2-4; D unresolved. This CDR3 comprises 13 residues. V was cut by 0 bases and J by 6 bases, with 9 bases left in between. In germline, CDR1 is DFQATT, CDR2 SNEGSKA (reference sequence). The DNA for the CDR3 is TGCAGTGCTAGAGATCCACGGGCAAACATTCAGTACTTC. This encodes CSARDPRANIQYF.

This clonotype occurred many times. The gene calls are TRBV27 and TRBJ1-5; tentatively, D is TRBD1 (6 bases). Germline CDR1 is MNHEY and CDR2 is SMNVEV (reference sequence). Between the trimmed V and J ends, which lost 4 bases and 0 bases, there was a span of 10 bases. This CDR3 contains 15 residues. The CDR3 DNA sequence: TGTGCCAGCAGTTCCAGGGGACTTAGCAATCAGCCCCAGCATTTT. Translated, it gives CASSSRGLSNQPQHF.